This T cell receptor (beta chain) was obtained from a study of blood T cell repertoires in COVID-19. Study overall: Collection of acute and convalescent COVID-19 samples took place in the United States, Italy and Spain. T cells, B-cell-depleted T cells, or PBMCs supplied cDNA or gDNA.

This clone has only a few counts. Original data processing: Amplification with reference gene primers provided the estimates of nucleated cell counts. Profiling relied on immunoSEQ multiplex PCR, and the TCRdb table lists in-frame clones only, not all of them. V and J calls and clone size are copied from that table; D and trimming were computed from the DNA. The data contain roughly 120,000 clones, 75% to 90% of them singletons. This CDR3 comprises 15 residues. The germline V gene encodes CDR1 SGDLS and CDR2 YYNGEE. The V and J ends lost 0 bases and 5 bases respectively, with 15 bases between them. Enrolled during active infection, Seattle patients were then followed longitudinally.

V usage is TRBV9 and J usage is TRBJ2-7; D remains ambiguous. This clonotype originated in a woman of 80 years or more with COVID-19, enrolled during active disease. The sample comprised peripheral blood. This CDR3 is CASSVDPLPSDEQYF. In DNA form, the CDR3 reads TGTGCCAGCAGCGTAGATCCCCTACCTAGTGACGAGCAGTACTTC.